This T cell receptor (beta chain) was captured by sequencing in a study of shared clonotypes between healthy human individuals. The repertoire was sequenced with immunoSEQ multiplex PCR; TCRdb's copy has only in-frame clones and lacks some. The sample includes some 2,400,000 clones, 90% to 97% of them seen just once. The CDR3 is made up of 13 amino acids. V lost 0 bases and J 4 bases, leaving 5 bases between the germline ends. Germline CDR1 reads SGHRS; CDR2 reads YFSETQ. Sequenced sample: naive CD4+ T cells sorted from blood. The subset denotes: CD45RA+ positively selected. This clonotype was obtained from a man aged 18 to 30 in good health. This sequence joins TRBV5-1 and TRBJ1-5; unclear D gene. In DNA form, the CDR3 reads TGCGCCAGCAGCTTGGAACAGAATCAGCCCCAGCATTTT. Its translation: CASSLEQNQPQHF.